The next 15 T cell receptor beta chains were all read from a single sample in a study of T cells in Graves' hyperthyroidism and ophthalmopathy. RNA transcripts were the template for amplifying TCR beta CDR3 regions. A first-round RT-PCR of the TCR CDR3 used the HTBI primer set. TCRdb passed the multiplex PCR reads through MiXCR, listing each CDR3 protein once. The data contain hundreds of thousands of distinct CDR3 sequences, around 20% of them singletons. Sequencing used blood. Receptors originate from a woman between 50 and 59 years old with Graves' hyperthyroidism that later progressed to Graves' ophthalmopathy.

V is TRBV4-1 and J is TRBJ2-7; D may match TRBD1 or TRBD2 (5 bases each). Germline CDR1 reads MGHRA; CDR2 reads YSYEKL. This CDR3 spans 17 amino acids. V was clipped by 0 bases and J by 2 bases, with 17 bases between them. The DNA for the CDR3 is TGCGCCAGCAGCCAAGATGGGCCCGGGACGGAAACCTACGAGCAGTACTTC. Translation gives CASSQDGPGTETYEQYF.

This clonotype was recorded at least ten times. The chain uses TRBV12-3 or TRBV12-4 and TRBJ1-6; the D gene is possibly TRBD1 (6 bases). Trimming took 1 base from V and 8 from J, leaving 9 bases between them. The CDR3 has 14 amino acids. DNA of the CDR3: TGTGCCAGCAGTTTAGGGGGGCTCCATTCACCCCTCCACTTT. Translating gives CASSLGGLHSPLHF.

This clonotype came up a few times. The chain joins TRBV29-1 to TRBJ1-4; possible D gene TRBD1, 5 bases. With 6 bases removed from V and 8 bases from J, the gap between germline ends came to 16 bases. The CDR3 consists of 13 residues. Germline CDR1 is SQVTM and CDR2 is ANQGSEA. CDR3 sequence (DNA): TGCAGCGTCCTTCAGGGAGTCGGGGAAAAACTGTTTTTT. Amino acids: CSVLQGVGEKLFF.

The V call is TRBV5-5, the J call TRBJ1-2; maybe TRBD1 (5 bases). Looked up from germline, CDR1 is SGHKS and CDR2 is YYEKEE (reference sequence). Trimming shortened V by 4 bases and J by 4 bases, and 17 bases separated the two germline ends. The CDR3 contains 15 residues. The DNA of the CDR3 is TGTGCCAGCAGCCGGTCCGGGACCCTAAGCTATGGCTACACCTTC. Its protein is CASSRSGTLSYGYTF.

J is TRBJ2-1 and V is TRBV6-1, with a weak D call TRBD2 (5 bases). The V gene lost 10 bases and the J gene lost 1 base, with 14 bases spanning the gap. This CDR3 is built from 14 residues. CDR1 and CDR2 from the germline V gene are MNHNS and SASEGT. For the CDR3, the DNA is TGTGCCACCCACCCGGGGTGGTCCTACAATGAGCAGTTCTTC. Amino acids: CATHPGWSYNEQFF.

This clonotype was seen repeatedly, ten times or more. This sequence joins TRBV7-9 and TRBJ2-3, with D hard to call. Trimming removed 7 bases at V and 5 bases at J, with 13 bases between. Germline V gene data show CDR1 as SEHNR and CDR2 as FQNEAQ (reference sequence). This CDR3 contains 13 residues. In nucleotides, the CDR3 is TGTGCCAGCATCTCACAGCTTATAGATACGCAGTATTTT. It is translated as CASISQLIDTQYF.

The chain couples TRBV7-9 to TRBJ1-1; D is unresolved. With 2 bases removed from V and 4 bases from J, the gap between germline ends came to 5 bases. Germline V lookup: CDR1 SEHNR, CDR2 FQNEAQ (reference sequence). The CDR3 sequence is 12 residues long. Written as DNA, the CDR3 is TGTGCCAGCAGCTTACAGTTCACTGAAGCTTTCTTT. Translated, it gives CASSLQFTEAFF.

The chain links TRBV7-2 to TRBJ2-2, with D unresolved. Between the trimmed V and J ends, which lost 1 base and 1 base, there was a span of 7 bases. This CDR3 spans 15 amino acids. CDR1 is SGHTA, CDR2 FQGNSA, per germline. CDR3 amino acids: CASSLDFGNTGELFF. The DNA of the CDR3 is TGTGCCAGCAGCTTAGATTTCGGGAACACCGGGGAGCTGTTTTTT.

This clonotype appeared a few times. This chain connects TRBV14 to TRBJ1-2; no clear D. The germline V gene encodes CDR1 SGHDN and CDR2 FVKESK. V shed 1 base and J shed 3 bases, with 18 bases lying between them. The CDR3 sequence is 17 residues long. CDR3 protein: CASSQAFAREGDYGYTF. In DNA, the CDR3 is TGTGCCAGCAGCCAAGCGTTTGCGCGGGAAGGCGACTATGGCTACACCTTC.

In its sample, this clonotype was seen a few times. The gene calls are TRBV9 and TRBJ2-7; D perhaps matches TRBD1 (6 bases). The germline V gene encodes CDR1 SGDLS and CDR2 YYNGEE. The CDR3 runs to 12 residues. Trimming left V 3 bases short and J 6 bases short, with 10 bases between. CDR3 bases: TGTGCCAGCAGCGAGGGGGACGCCGAGCAGTACTTC. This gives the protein CASSEGDAEQYF. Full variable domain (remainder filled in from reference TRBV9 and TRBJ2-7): DSGVTQTPKHLITATGQRVTLRCSPRSGDLSVYWYQQSLDQGLQFLIQYYNGEERAKGNILERFSAQQFPDLHSELNLSSLELGDSALYFCASSEGDAEQYFGPGTRLTVT.

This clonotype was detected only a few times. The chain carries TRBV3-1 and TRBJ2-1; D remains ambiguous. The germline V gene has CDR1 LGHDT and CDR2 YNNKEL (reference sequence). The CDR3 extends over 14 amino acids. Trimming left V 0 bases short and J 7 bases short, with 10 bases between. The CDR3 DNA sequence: TGTGCCAGCAGCCAAGAGTTAGCAGCGAATGAGCAGTTCTTC. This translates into CASSQELAANEQFF.

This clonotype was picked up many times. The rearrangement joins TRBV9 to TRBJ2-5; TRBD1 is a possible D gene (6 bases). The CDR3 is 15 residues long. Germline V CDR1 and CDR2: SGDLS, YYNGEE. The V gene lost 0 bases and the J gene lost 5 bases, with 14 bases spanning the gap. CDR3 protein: CASSVGQAMSETQYF. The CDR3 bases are TGTGCCAGCAGCGTAGGACAGGCAATGAGCGAGACCCAGTACTTC.

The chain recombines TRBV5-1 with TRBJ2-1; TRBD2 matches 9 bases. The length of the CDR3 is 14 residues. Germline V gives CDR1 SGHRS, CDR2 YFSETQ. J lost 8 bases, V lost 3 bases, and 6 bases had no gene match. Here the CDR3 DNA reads TGCGCCAGCAGCTCGGGACTAGCATCGGATGAGCAGTTCTTC. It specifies CASSSGLASDEQFF. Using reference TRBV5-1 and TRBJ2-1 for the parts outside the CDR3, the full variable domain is KAGVTQTPRYLIKTRGQQVTLSCSPISGHRSVSWYQQTPGQGLQFLFEYFSETQRNKGNFPGRFSGRQFSNSRSEMNVSTLELGDSALYLCASSSGLASDEQFFGPGTRLTVL.

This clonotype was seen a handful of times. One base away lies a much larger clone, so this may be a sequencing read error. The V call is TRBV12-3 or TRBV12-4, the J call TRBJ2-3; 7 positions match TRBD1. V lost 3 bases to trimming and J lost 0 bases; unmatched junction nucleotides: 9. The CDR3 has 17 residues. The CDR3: CASSLRPGTASTDTQYF. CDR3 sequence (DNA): TGTGCCAGCAGTTTGCGGCCCGGGACAGCTAGCACAGATACGCAGTATTTT.

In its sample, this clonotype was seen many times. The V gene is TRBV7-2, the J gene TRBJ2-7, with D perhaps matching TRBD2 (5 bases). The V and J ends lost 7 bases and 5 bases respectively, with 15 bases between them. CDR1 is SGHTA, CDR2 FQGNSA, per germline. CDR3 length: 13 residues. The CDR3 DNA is TGTGCCAGCAACCTACACCATAGCGACGAGCAGTACTTC. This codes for CASNLHHSDEQYF.